This is a list of T cell receptor beta chains from one sample in a study of early T cells in non-severe SARS-CoV-2 infection. One entry per CDR3 protein, called by TCRdb with MiXCR from the 5' RACE reads. Found here are about 100,000 distinct CDR3 sequences, approximately 13% of them singletons; the top ten hold around 2.4%. The sample taken for sequencing was whole blood. The receptors derive from an adult who was a healthcare worker with PCR-confirmed SARS-CoV-2 infection or an uninfected control (not recorded which). CDR3s include the opening cysteine and the closing phenylalanine or tryptophan. The D gene is left open where the match is weak.

V gene | D gene | CDR3 protein
TRBV2 | - | CASTLDWNTYGYTF
TRBV3-1 | - | CASTEISGETEAFF
TRBV28 | TRBD1 | CASSPLQGALRYSNQPQHF
TRBV7-8 | TRBD2 | CASSLSGVGTQYF
TRBV7-2 | TRBD2 | CASSIGGGQETQYF
TRBV27 | - | CASSLEPPRYQETQYF
TRBV29-1 | TRBD1 | CSVATGGYGYTF
TRBV14 | TRBD2 | CASSPFGAGGYNEQFF
TRBV20-1 | - | CSAADAPGRAGANVLTF
TRBV20-1 | - | CSARATGGGTEAFF
TRBV24-1 | - | CATSVGSGNYGYTF
TRBV29-1 | - | CSVEDTGFVQYF
TRBV28 | TRBD1 | CASSLGTGGGEGEAFF
TRBV5-1 | - | CASSLEGSDTQYF
TRBV7-9 | - | CASGLLGSPLHF
TRBV11-2 | - | CASSLDDRHRNSPLHF
TRBV28 | - | CASSSPQISSYNEQFF
TRBV7-8 | - | CASSLVGQSIIF